These T cell receptor beta chains were read from a single sample in a study of CD8 T cells in ankylosing spondylitis. One entry per CDR3 protein, called by TCRdb with MiXCR from the 5' RACE reads. The sample records more than 300,000 distinct CDR3 sequences, 7% to 9% being singletons. Sequencing was done on a sample of blood, either unsorted or a sorted T cell fraction (not recorded which). The receptor set was obtained from a male donor with ankylosing spondylitis. CDR3s include the opening cysteine and the closing phenylalanine or tryptophan. The D gene is left open where the match is weak. The size entry is marked missing in some rows and otherwise reads once, few, many or a size class.

d_gene | j_gene | v_gene | abundance | CDR3aa | CDR3nt
TRBD1 | TRBJ1-2 | TRBV4-1 | NA | CASSHSGTGDGYTF | TGCGCCAGCAGCCACTCCGGGACAGGGGATGGCTACACCTTC
NA | TRBJ2-2 | TRBV4-1 | NA | CASSLPGWDQPNTGELFF | TGCGCCAGCAGCCTCCCCGGATGGGACCAACCGAACACCGGGGAGCTGTTTTTT
TRBD2 | TRBJ2-1 | TRBV5-1 | few | CASSSLAGVNEQFF | TGCGCCAGCAGCTCCCTAGCGGGAGTTAATGAGCAGTTCTTC
TRBD2 | TRBJ2-1 | TRBV4-1 | many | CASSQRGGKRDRLAGVVNEQFF | TGCGCCAGCAGCCAACGAGGGGGCAAGAGAGATCGACTAGCGGGAGTTGTCAATGAGCAGTTCTTC
TRBD2 | TRBJ2-3 | TRBV20-1 | few | CSAPRLAGVADTQYF | TGCAGTGCCCCCAGACTAGCGGGAGTTGCAGATACGCAGTATTTT
NA | TRBJ2-4 | TRBV11-3 | few | CASSSRPEGLAKNIQYF | TGTGCCAGCAGCTCACGCCCCGAGGGCCTCGCCAAAAACATTCAGTACTTC
TRBD2 | TRBJ2-1 | TRBV20-1 | few | CSANRASGRVYNEQFF | TGCAGTGCTAATCGGGCTAGCGGGAGAGTATACAATGAGCAGTTCTTC
NA | TRBJ1-5 | TRBV3-1 | many | CASSLQGDQPQHF | TGTGCCAGCAGCCTACAGGGAGATCAGCCCCAGCATTTT
NA | TRBJ2-7 | TRBV29-1 | many | CSVGDKEPLLRAVQYF | TGCAGCGTTGGGGACAAGGAGCCACTCCTACGAGCAGTACAGTACTTC
TRBD1 | TRBJ1-5 | TRBV28 | NA | CASSFPIAMGTVPGIQPQHF | TGTGCCAGCAGTTTCCCCATTGCTATGGGGACAGTACCAGGTATACAGCCCCAGCATTTT
TRBD1 | TRBJ2-2 | TRBV20-1 | NA | CSAKRQGARTGELFF | TGCAGTGCTAAGCGACAGGGGGCGCGGACCGGGGAGCTGTTTTTT
NA | TRBJ2-1 | TRBV9 | NA | CASSAGDGYNEQFF | TGTGCCAGCAGCGCAGGGGACGGCTACAATGAGCAGTTCTTC
TRBD2 | TRBJ2-7 | TRBV6-5 | few | CASSYRLAGVYEQYF | TGTGCCAGCAGTTATAGACTAGCGGGGGTCTACGAGCAGTACTTC
TRBD2 | TRBJ2-1 | TRBV29-1 | NA | CSVEARGGYNEQFF | TGCAGCGTTGAAGCGCGGGGGGGCTACAATGAGCAGTTCTTC
TRBD2 | TRBJ2-3 | TRBV11-2 | many | CASSLGVLAGGTDTQYF | TGTGCCAGCAGCTTAGGGGTACTAGCGGGAGGTACAGATACGCAGTATTTT
TRBD1 | TRBJ2-7 | TRBV7-9 | few | CASSWAGTGLYEQYF | TGTGCCAGCAGCTGGGCCGGGACAGGCCTCTACGAGCAGTACTTC
NA | TRBJ2-5 | TRBV20-1 | many | CSARGNQETQYF | TGCAGTGCTAGGGGCAACCAAGAGACCCAGTACTTC
TRBD2 | TRBJ2-1 | TRBV29-1 | NA | CSVEGAGVNNEQFF | TGCAGCGTTGAAGGAGCGGGAGTTAACAATGAGCAGTTCTTC
TRBD1 | TRBJ1-6 | TRBV18 | few | CASSPQGGPNSPLHF | TGTGCCAGCTCACCCCAGGGGGGACCTAATTCACCCCTCCACTTT
TRBD2 | TRBJ2-5 | TRBV29-1 | NA | CSVGLVEETQYF | TGCAGCGTGGGACTAGTCGAAGAGACCCAGTACTTC
NA | TRBJ2-6 | TRBV5-6 | NA | CASSLEGTPSGANVLTF | TGTGCCAGCAGCTTGGAAGGGACCCCCTCTGGGGCCAACGTCCTGACTTTC